These 14 T cell receptor beta chains came from one sample sequenced in a study of OX40 agonist ivuxolimab in advanced cancers. Using immunoSEQ multiplex PCR, the repertoire was profiled, and TCRdb retains in-frame clones only, with some absent. The table has 50,000 to 65,000 clones, 82% seen once. The sequencing used CD4+ or CD8+ T cells sorted from blood, collected in a trial of the OX40 agonist ivuxolimab. All receptors come from an adult with an advanced solid tumor such as melanoma, head and neck, liver or kidney cancer.

To note about this clone: An end of the junction does not agree with germline; a read error may underlie this. The chain employs TRBV6-5 and TRBJ1-1; no clear D. The germline V gene encodes CDR1 MNHEY and CDR2 SVGAGI. The CDR3 contains 12 residues. The CDR3 coding sequence is TGTGCCAGCAGCCAGCCGAACGCTGAAGCTTTCTTT. Protein: CASSQPNAEAFF.

This chain joins TRBV2 and TRBJ2-2, with D perhaps TRBD1 (5 bases). V was trimmed by 7 bases and J by 3 bases, leaving 12 bases between them. CDR1 and CDR2 from the germline V gene are SNHLY and FYNNEI. This CDR3 spans 14 amino acids. CDR3 sequence reads: CASIWTRDTGELFF. The CDR3 coding sequence is TGTGCCAGCATCTGGACAAGAGACACCGGGGAGCTGTTTTTT.

The chain carries TRBV4-3 and TRBJ2-7; D is perhaps TRBD1 (6 bases). CDR1 is LGHNA, CDR2 YSLEER, per germline. The CDR3 is 14 residues long. The V end was cut by 1 base, the J end by 6 bases, with 13 bases between. The CDR3 reads CASSQGRGSSEQYF. The CDR3 bases are TGCGCCAGCAGCCAAGGCAGGGGAAGTTCCGAGCAGTACTTC.

The chain has TRBV18 and TRBJ2-7; TRBD2 agrees at 14 bases. Per germline, CDR1 KGHSH and CDR2 LQKENI. V shed 3 bases, J shed 4 bases, and the junction held 8 bases outside the gene matches. The length of the CDR3 is 17 residues. This CDR3 is CASSPGLAGGPTYEQYF. The CDR3 DNA follows: TGTGCCAGCTCACCCGGACTAGCGGGAGGACCAACGTACGAGCAGTACTTC.

The J gene is TRBJ2-1, the V gene TRBV4-3; 7 nucleotides line up with TRBD2. The junction had 10 bases not matched to a gene; V was cut back by 1 base and J by 4 bases. This CDR3 is 17 amino acids long. Germline loops: CDR1 LGHNA, CDR2 YSLEER. CDR3 coding DNA: TGCGCCAGCAGCCAAGGGGTCGGGGGGTCCCCATACAATGAGCAGTTCTTC. Its protein product is CASSQGVGGSPYNEQFF.

The J gene is TRBJ2-2, the V gene TRBV5-5; TRBD1 aligns across 10 bases. From germline, CDR1 is SGHKS and CDR2 YYEKEE (reference sequence). This CDR3 contains 17 residues. Trimming removed 1 base from V and 2 bases from J; junction bases left unmatched: 5. The DNA for the CDR3 is TGTGCCAGCAGCTTGAAGGGACAGGGGACCAACACCGGGGAGCTGTTTTTT. Amino acid sequence: CASSLKGQGTNTGELFF.

V is TRBV18 and J is TRBJ1-1; no clear D gene. Trimming took off 3 bases at V and 0 bases at J, with 8 bases between the two ends. Germline CDR1 is KGHSH and CDR2 is LQKENI. The CDR3 runs 14 residues. CDR3 region: CASSPGGLNTEAFF. CDR3 nucleotides: TGTGCCAGCTCACCGGGCGGTCTGAACACTGAAGCTTTCTTT.

The J gene is TRBJ2-3, the V gene TRBV2, with 10 bases identical to TRBD1. V lost 6 bases, J lost 1 base, and 1 base stayed unmatched. Germline-derived CDR1 and CDR2 are SNHLY and FYNNEI. CDR3 length: 14 residues. The CDR3 sequence: CASSGQGGTDTQYF. CDR3 bases: TGTGCCAGCAGCGGACAGGGGGGCACAGATACGCAGTATTTT.

The chain couples TRBV11-1 to TRBJ2-7; D not certain. CDR3 size: 14 residues. Trimming stripped 5 bases from V and 0 bases from J, with 11 bases between. In germline, CDR1 is SGHAT, CDR2 FQDESV (reference sequence). CDR3 DNA sequence: TGTGCCAGCAGCAGGGCAGGAAGCTCCTACGAGCAGTACTTC. Its protein is CASSRAGSSYEQYF.

The chain carries TRBV19 and TRBJ2-5, with D unresolved. In germline, CDR1 is LNHDA, CDR2 SQIVND (reference sequence). V was clipped by 3 bases and J by 3 bases, with 11 bases between them. CDR3 length: 14 residues. The CDR3 region has the DNA TGTGCCAGTAGTATGCGAAACTCGGAAGAGACCCAGTACTTC. Residues: CASSMRNSEETQYF.

This chain joins TRBV7-5 and TRBJ1-2. TRBV7-5 counts as a pseudogene. There are 13 residues in the CDR3. Written as DNA, the CDR3 is TGTGCCAGCAGCAGGACCCAACGGGATGGCTACACCTTC. This codes for CASSRTQRDGYTF.

V and J are TRBV5-1 and TRBJ1-4; 8 nucleotides line up with TRBD1. Looked up from germline, CDR1 is SGHRS and CDR2 is YFSETQ. The CDR3 sequence is 14 residues long. The J segment lost 6 bases and the V segment lost 0 bases, leaving 1 base of the junction unmatched. The CDR3 spells CASSLGQGYEKLFF. In nucleotides, the CDR3 is TGCGCCAGCAGCTTGGGACAGGGGTATGAAAAACTGTTTTTT.

In DNA form, the CDR3 reads TGTGCCAGCAGTTTCTACACAATTCTAGGCGGGACAGATACGCAGTATTTT. Translated, it gives CASSFYTILGGTDTQYF. The chain carries TRBV28 and TRBJ2-3; D possibly corresponds to TRBD2 (5 bases). The V end lost 3 bases, the J end lost 3 bases, and 19 bases lay between the germline ends. Germline CDR1 and CDR2: MDHEN and SYDVKM. This CDR3 is 17 amino acids long.

This chain links TRBV5-8 with TRBJ2-5, with D perhaps matching TRBD1 or TRBD2 (5 bases each). This CDR3 comprises 13 residues. Germline V CDR1 and CDR2: SGHTS, YDEGEE. V gave up 6 bases and J gave up 3 bases, with 12 bases separating them. This chain's CDR3 is CASNPGPKETQYF. CDR3 sequence (DNA): TGTGCCAGCAACCCGGGGCCCAAAGAGACCCAGTACTTC.